This T cell receptor (beta chain) is drawn from a study of T cell clonotyping in hematopoietic cell transplantation. Between the trimmed V and J ends, which lost 3 bases and 0 bases, there was a span of 9 bases. CDR3 length: 15 residues. Germline loops: CDR1 MDHEN, CDR2 SYDVKM. Study observations and caveats: No sorting was done, leaving CD4 and CD8 contributions mixed. Pathologically expanded recipient clonotypes increased progressively from day 30 to day 180 as diversity fell.

Note on this clone: Its target is unknown.

Profiled with immunoSEQ multiplex PCR; TCRdb holds only in-frame clones, not every one. The table includes about 70,000 clones, roughly 93% detected once. The V gene is TRBV28, the J gene TRBJ1-5; D gene uncertain. Sequencing was carried out using peripheral blood mononuclear cells. The receptor was derived from a man aged 50 to 60 in good health. Some clones in this sample may be carry-over from other donors' samples. The CDR3 protein is CASSLSVYSNQPQHF. As DNA, the CDR3 is TGTGCCAGCAGTTTGTCGGTCTATAGCAATCAGCCCCAGCATTTT.